The rows below give T cell receptor beta chains drawn from one sample of a study of shared clonotypes between healthy human individuals. Clones were read by immunoSEQ multiplex PCR, and TCRdb kept only the in-frame ones, dropping some. The sample shows approximately 2,000,000 clones, just under 95% of them seen only once. Sequencing used naive CD4+ T cells from PBMCs. Every receptor here comes from a man between 18 and 29 years old in good health. Some clones in this sample may be carry-over from other donors' samples. Both conserved end residues are part of each CDR3. A D gene is named only where the DNA matches it firmly. Clone size, where shown, is once, few, many, or a class for clones that have expanded.

v_gene: TRBV5-5
j_gene: TRBJ2-7
abundance: NA
d_gene: NA
CDR3aa: CASSPAKGSFYEQYF
CDR3nt: TGTGCCAGCAGCCCCGCCAAAGGCAGCTTCTACGAGCAGTACTTC

v_gene: TRBV2
j_gene: TRBJ2-1
abundance: NA
d_gene: NA
CDR3aa: CASSKDSLSYNEQFF
CDR3nt: TGTGCCAGCAGCAAAGACTCCCTAAGTTACAATGAGCAGTTCTTC

v_gene: TRBV9
j_gene: TRBJ2-7
abundance: NA
d_gene: TRBD2
CDR3aa: CASSVGGSKSYEQYF
CDR3nt: TGTGCCAGCAGCGTTGGCGGGAGCAAATCCTACGAGCAGTACTTC

v_gene: TRBV6-1
j_gene: TRBJ2-5
abundance: NA
d_gene: TRBD2
CDR3aa: CASSGTRGETQYF
CDR3nt: TGTGCCAGCAGCGGGACTAGGGGAGAGACCCAGTACTTC

v_gene: TRBV9
j_gene: TRBJ1-3
abundance: NA
d_gene: NA
CDR3aa: CASSSSGVSGNTIYF
CDR3nt: TGTGCCAGCAGCTCCAGTGGGGTCTCTGGAAACACCATATATTTT

v_gene: TRBV7-9
j_gene: TRBJ2-7
abundance: NA
d_gene: TRBD2
CDR3aa: CASSPRLAGGLYEQYF
CDR3nt: TGTGCCAGCAGCCCGAGACTAGCGGGAGGACTTTACGAGCAGTACTTC

v_gene: TRBV29-1
j_gene: TRBJ2-4
abundance: once
d_gene: TRBD2
CDR3aa: CSPLRLTKRGIQYF
CDR3nt: TGCAGCCCCCTCAGGCTGACGAAGCGGGGCATTCAGTACTTC

v_gene: TRBV6-5
j_gene: TRBJ2-3
abundance: NA
d_gene: NA
CDR3aa: CASSLSASTDTQYF
CDR3nt: TGTGCCAGCAGCCTATCAGCTAGCACAGATACGCAGTATTTT

v_gene: TRBV28
j_gene: TRBJ2-1
abundance: NA
d_gene: NA
CDR3aa: CASSLRKNEQFF
CDR3nt: TGTGCCAGCAGTTTACGGAAGAATGAGCAGTTCTTC

v_gene: TRBV4-3
j_gene: TRBJ1-2
abundance: NA
d_gene: NA
CDR3aa: CASSQDRWDSNYGYTF
CDR3nt: TGCGCCAGCAGCCAAGATCGATGGGATTCTAACTATGGCTACACCTTC

v_gene: TRBV7-6
j_gene: TRBJ2-2
abundance: NA
d_gene: NA
CDR3aa: CASSLNLRDGGELFF
CDR3nt: TGTGCCAGCAGCTTAAACCTCAGGGATGGCGGGGAGCTGTTTTTT

v_gene: TRBV18
j_gene: TRBJ2-3
abundance: NA
d_gene: NA
CDR3aa: CASSAGTDTQYF
CDR3nt: TGTGCCAGCTCAGCCGGCACAGATACGCAGTATTTT

v_gene: TRBV5-1
j_gene: TRBJ2-5
abundance: NA
d_gene: NA
CDR3aa: CASSLGIVDSQETQYF
CDR3nt: TGCGCCAGCAGCTTGGGCATTGTGGACAGTCAAGAGACCCAGTACTTC

v_gene: TRBV19
j_gene: TRBJ2-1
abundance: NA
d_gene: TRBD2
CDR3aa: CASSISGTSGYNEQFF
CDR3nt: TGTGCCAGTAGTATTAGTGGGACTAGCGGCTACAATGAGCAGTTCTTC

v_gene: TRBV18
j_gene: TRBJ1-5
abundance: NA
d_gene: NA
CDR3aa: CASSLYPVLGNQPQHF
CDR3nt: TGTGCCAGCTCTCTCTATCCCGTGCTGGGCAATCAGCCCCAGCATTTT

v_gene: TRBV13
j_gene: TRBJ1-1
abundance: NA
d_gene: TRBD1
CDR3aa: CASSREPDRGANTEAFF
CDR3nt: TGTGCCAGCAGCAGGGAGCCGGACAGGGGAGCGAACACTGAAGCTTTCTTT

v_gene: TRBV5-1
j_gene: TRBJ2-3
abundance: NA
d_gene: TRBD2
CDR3aa: CASSLVAGGPDTQYF
CDR3nt: TGCGCCAGCAGCTTGGTAGCGGGAGGGCCAGATACGCAGTATTTT

v_gene: TRBV9
j_gene: TRBJ2-6
abundance: NA
d_gene: NA
CDR3aa: CASRPGGANVLTF
CDR3nt: TGTGCCAGCAGGCCAGGGGGGGCCAACGTCCTGACTTTC

v_gene: TRBV7-7
j_gene: TRBJ2-1
abundance: NA
d_gene: NA
CDR3aa: CASSSFAGHDEQFF
CDR3nt: TGTGCCAGCAGCTCCTTCGCGGGGCACGATGAGCAGTTCTTC

v_gene: TRBV4-2
j_gene: TRBJ1-4
abundance: NA
d_gene: NA
CDR3aa: CASSQVQWTDPKTTNEKLFF
CDR3nt: TGTGCCAGCAGCCAAGTGCAGTGGACAGATCCTAAAACAACTAATGAAAAACTGTTTTTT

v_gene: TRBV5-1
j_gene: TRBJ2-6
abundance: NA
d_gene: NA
CDR3aa: CASSLMGSGANVLTF
CDR3nt: TGCGCCAGCAGCTTGATGGGCTCTGGGGCCAACGTCCTGACTTTC

v_gene: TRBV5-4
j_gene: TRBJ2-2
abundance: NA
d_gene: NA
CDR3aa: CASSLGGADTGELFF
CDR3nt: TGTGCCAGCAGCTTGGGGGGCGCGGACACCGGGGAGCTGTTTTTT